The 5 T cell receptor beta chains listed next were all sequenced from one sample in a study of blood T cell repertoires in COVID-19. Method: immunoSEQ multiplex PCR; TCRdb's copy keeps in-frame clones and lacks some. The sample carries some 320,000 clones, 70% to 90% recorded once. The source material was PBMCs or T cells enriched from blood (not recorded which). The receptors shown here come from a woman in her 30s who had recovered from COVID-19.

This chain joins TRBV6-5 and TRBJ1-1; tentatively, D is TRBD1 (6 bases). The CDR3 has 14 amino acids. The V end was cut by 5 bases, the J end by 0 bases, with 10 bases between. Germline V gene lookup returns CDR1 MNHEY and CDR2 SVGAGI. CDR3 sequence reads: CASSRQVMNTEAFF. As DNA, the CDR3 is TGTGCCAGCAGTCGACAGGTCATGAACACTGAAGCTTTCTTT.

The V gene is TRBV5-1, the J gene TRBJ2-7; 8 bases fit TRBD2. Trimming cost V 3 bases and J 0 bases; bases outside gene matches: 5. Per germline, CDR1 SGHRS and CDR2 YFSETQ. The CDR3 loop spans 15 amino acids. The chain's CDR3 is CASSSVAGSSYEQYF. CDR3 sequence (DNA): TGCGCCAGCAGCTCCGTAGCGGGGAGCTCCTACGAGCAGTACTTC.

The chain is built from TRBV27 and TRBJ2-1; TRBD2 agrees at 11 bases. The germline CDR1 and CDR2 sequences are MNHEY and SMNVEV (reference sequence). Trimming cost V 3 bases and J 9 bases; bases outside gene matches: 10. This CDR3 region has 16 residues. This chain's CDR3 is CASSFSTSGAGSEQFF. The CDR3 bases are TGTGCCAGCAGTTTCTCGACTAGCGGGGCAGGAAGTGAGCAGTTCTTC.

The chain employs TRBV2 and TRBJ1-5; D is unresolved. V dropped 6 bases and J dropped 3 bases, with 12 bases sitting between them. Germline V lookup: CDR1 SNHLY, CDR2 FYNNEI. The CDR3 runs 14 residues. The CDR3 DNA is TGTGCCAGCAGCCCAACAGAGTACAATCAGCCCCAGCATTTT. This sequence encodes CASSPTEYNQPQHF.

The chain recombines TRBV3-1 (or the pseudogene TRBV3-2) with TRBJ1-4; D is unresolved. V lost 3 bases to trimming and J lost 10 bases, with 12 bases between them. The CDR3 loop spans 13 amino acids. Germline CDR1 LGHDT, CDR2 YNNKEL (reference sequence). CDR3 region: CASSHEARGKLFF. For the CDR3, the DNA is TGTGCCAGCAGCCATGAAGCCCGGGGAAAACTGTTTTTT.